The present T cell receptor beta chain was sequenced within a study of T cells in Graves' hyperthyroidism and ophthalmopathy. Using RNA transcripts as the source, TCR beta CDR3 regions were amplified. Researchers ran a first-round RT-PCR on the TCR CDR3 using the HTBI primer set. MiXCR, applied by TCRdb to the multiplex PCR reads, yields one record per CDR3 protein. Among a few hundred thousand distinct CDR3 sequences listed, approximately 16% were seen once. The CDR3 extends over 17 amino acids. Per germline, CDR1 SGHRS and CDR2 YFSETQ. V lost 4 bases, J lost 0 bases, and 18 bases lay in between. This clonotype is medium-sized (0.01 to 0.1%) within its sample.

The V call is TRBV5-1, the J call TRBJ2-3; D gene uncertain. The source material was blood. This receptor was taken from a woman aged 40 to 50 with Graves' ophthalmopathy. CDR3 sequence: CASSASHGAVSTDTQYF. The DNA of the CDR3 is TGCGCCAGCAGCGCCTCTCATGGAGCAGTGAGCACAGATACGCAGTATTTT.